The text below deals with one T cell receptor (beta chain). The antigen is not known. Clones were sequenced by immunoSEQ multiplex PCR, and TCRdb holds only the in-frame ones, with some missing. The table includes about 86,000 clones, around 88% detected once. The data stem from a study of OX40 agonist ivuxolimab in advanced cancers. About the study: Head and neck, renal cell, melanoma or hepatocellular carcinoma were the cancers that dose-escalation patients had.

Prior autoimmune disease or systemic immunosuppression barred patients. Points from the study as a whole: Normalized T-cell clonal expansion was also low in some nonresponders.

The V segment lost 5 bases and the J segment 9 bases; nucleotides outside the gene matches: 13. The CDR3 has 16 residues. Germline V gives CDR1 SGHNT, CDR2 YYREEE (reference sequence). The rearrangement links TRBV5-4 to TRBJ2-1; 11 bases match TRBD2. Here the sequenced sample was CD4+ or CD8+ T cells sorted from blood, taken in a trial of the OX40 agonist ivuxolimab. The clonotype was recovered from an adult with an advanced solid tumor such as melanoma, head and neck, liver or kidney cancer. The DNA for the CDR3 is TGTGCCAGCAGTAAAGGACTAGCGGGCTTAGACGGTGAGCAGTTCTTC. This gives the protein CASSKGLAGLDGEQFF. The entire variable domain, with the rest obtained from reference TRBV5-4 and TRBJ2-1, is as follows: ETGVTQSPTHLIKTRGQQVTLRCSSQSGHNTVSWYQQALGQGPQFIFQYYREEENGRGNFPPRFSGLQFPNYSSELNVNALELDDSALYLCASSKGLAGLDGEQFFGPGTRLTVL.